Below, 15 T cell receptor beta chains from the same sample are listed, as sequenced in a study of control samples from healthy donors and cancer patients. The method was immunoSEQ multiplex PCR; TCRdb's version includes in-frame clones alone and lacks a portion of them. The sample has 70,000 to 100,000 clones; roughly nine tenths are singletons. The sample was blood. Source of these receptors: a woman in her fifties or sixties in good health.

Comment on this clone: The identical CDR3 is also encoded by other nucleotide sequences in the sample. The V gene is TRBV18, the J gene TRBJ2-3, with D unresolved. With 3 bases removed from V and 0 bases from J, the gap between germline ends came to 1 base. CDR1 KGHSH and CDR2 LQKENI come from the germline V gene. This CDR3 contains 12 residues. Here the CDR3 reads CASSPSTDTQYF. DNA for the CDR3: TGTGCCAGCTCACCTAGCACAGATACGCAGTATTTT.

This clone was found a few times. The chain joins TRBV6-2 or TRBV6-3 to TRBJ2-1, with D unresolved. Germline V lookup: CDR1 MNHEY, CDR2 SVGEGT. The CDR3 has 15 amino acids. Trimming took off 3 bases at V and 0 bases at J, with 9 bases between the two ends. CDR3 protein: CASSYLESSYNEQFF. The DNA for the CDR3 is TGTGCCAGCAGTTATCTAGAGAGCTCCTACAATGAGCAGTTCTTC.

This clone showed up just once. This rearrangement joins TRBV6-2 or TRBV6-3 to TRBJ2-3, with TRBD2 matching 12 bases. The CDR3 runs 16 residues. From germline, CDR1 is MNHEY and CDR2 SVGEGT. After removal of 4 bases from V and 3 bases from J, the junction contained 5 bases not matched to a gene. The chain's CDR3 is CASSSSLAGGTDTQYF. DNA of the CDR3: TGTGCCAGCAGTTCCTCGCTAGCGGGGGGGACAGATACGCAGTATTTT.

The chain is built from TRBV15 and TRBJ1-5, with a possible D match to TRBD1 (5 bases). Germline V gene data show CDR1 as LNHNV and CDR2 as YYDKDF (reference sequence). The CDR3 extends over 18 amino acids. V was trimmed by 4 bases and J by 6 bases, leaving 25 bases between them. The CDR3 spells CATSITLRTLRLGQPQHF. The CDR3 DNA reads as TGTGCCACCAGCATAACGCTCAGGACACTCAGGTTAGGTCAGCCCCAGCATTTT.

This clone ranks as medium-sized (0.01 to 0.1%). The CDR3, as DNA: TGTGCCAGCACCGAGGGGAGTCACTCCTACGAGCAGTACTTC. Translation gives CASTEGSHSYEQYF. J is TRBJ2-7 and V is TRBV7-6; D possibly matches TRBD1 or TRBD2 (5 bases each). Trimming stripped 7 bases from V and 0 bases from J, with 13 bases between. The CDR3 is 14 amino acids. Germline values: CDR1 SGHVS, CDR2 FNYEAQ.

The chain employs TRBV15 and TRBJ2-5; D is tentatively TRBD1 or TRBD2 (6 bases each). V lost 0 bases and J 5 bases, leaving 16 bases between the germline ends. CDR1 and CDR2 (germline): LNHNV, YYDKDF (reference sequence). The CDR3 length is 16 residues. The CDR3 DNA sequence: TGTGCCACCAGCAGAGATCCGTCGGGGGCGCGGGAGACCCAGTACTTC. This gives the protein CATSRDPSGARETQYF.

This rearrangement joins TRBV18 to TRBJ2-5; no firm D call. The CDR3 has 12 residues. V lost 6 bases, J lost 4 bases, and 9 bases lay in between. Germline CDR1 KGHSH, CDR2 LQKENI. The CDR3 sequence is CASSSMGETQYF. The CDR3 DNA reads TGTGCCAGCTCCTCGATGGGAGAGACCCAGTACTTC.

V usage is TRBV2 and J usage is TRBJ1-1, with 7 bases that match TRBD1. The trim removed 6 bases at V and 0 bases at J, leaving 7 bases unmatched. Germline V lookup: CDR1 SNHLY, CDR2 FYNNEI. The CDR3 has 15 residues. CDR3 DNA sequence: TGTGCCAGCAGCCTTACAAGGGGGCTGAACACTGAAGCTTTCTTT. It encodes CASSLTRGLNTEAFF.

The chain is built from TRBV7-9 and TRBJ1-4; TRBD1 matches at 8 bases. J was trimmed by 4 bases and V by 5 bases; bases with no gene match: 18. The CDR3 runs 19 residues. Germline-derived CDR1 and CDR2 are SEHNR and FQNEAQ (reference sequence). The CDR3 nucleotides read TGTGCCAGCAGCCCCTCGTGGGACAGGCCGAAGGGGGTTAATGAAAAACTGTTTTTT. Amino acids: CASSPSWDRPKGVNEKLFF.

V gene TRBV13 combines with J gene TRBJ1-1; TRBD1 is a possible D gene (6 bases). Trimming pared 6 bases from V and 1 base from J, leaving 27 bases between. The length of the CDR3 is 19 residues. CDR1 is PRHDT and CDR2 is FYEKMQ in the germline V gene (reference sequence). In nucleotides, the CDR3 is TGTGCCAGCAGATCCTACTTTACTTCCAAAGGACAGAAGAACACTGAAGCTTTCTTT. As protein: CASRSYFTSKGQKNTEAFF.

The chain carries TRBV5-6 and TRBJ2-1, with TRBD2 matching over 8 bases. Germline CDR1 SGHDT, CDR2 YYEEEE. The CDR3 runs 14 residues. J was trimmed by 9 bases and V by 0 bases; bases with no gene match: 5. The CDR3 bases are TGTGCCAGCAGCTTGGACGGGACTAGGGGTGAGCAGTTCTTC. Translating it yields CASSLDGTRGEQFF.

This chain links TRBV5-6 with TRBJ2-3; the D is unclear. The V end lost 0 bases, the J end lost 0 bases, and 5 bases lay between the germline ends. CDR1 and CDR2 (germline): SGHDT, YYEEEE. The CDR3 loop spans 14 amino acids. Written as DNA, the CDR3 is TGTGCCAGCAGCTTGGTGCGGAGCACAGATACGCAGTATTTT. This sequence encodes CASSLVRSTDTQYF.

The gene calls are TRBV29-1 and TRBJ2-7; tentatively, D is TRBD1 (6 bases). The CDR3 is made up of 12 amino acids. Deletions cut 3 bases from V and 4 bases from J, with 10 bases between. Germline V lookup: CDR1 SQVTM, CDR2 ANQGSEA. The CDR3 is CSVDRGPYEQYF. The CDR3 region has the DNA TGCAGCGTTGACAGGGGACCTTACGAGCAGTACTTC.

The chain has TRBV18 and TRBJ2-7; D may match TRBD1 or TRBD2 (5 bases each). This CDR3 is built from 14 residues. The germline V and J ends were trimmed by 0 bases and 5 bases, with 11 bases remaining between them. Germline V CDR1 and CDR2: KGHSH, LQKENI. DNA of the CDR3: TGTGCCAGCTCACCACCTCTCCGGGGCAACGAGCAGTACTTC. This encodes CASSPPLRGNEQYF.

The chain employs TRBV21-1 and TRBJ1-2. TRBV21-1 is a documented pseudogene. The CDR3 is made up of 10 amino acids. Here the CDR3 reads CASIVWGYTF. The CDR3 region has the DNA TGTGCCAGCATCGTCTGGGGCTACACCTTC.